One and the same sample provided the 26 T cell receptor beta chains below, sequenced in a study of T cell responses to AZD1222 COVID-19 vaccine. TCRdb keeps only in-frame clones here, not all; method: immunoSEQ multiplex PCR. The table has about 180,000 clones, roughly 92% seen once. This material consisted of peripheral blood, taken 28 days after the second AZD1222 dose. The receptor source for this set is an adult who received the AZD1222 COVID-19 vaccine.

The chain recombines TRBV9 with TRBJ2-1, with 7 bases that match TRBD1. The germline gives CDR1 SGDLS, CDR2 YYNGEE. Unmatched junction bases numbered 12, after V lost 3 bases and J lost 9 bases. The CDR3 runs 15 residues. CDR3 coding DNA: TGTGCCAGCAGCGGGGCAGGGGGTTATGCGAGTGAGCAGTTCTTC. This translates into CASSGAGGYASEQFF.

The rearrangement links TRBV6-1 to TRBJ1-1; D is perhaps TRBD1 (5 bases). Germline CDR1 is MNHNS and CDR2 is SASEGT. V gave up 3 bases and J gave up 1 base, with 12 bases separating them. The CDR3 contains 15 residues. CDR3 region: CASSDDPGRNTEAFF. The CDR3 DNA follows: TGTGCCAGCAGTGATGATCCAGGGAGGAACACTGAAGCTTTCTTT.

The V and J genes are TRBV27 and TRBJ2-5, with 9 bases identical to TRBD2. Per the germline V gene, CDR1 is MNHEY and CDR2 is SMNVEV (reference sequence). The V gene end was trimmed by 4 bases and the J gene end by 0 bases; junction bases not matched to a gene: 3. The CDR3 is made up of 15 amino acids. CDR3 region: CASSYSGGDQETQYF. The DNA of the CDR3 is TGTGCCAGCAGTTATAGCGGGGGAGACCAAGAGACCCAGTACTTC.

CDR3 DNA: TGTGCCAGCAGCTACGCGGGGGGCGACACTGAAGCTTTCTTT. Encoded protein: CASSYAGGDTEAFF. The chain is built from TRBV5-6 and TRBJ1-1; D may be TRBD1 (6 bases). The V end lost 3 bases, the J end lost 3 bases, and 12 bases lay between the germline ends. The V gene's germline CDR1 is SGHDT and CDR2 YYEEEE. The CDR3 contains 14 residues.

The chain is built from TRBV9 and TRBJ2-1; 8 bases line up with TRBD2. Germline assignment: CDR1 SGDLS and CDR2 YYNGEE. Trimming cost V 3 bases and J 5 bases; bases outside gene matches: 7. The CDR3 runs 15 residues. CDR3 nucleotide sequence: TGTGCCAGCAGCGACCGGGGGGGCCAGGACAATGAGCAGTTCTTC. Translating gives CASSDRGGQDNEQFF.

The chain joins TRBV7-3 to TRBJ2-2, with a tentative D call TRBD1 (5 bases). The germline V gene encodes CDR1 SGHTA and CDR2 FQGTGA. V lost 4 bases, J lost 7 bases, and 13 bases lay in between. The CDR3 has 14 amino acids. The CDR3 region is CASSSSLGHGELFF. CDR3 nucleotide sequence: TGTGCCAGCAGCTCAAGCTTAGGACACGGGGAGCTGTTTTTT.

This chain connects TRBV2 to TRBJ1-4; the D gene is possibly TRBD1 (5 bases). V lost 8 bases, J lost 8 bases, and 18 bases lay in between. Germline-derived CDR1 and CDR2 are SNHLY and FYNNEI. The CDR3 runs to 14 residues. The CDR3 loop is CASGGQVLGEKLFF. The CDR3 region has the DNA TGTGCCAGCGGGGGTCAGGTACTCGGGGAAAAACTGTTTTTT.

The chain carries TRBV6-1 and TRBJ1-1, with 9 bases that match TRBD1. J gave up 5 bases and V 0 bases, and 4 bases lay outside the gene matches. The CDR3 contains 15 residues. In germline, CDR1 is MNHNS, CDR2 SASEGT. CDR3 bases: TGTGCCAGCAGTGAAGCCGGGACAGGGAGGACTGAAGCTTTCTTT. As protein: CASSEAGTGRTEAFF.

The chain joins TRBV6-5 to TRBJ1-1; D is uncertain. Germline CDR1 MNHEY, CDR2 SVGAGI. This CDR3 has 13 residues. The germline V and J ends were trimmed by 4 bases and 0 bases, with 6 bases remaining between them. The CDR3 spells CASSFSVNTEAFF. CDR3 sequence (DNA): TGTGCCAGCAGTTTTTCTGTGAACACTGAAGCTTTCTTT.

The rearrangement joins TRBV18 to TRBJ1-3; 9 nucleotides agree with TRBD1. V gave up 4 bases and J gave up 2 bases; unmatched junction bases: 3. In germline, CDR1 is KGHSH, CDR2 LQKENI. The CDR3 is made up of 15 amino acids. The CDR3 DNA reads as TGTGCCAGCTCACAGGGACAGGGAACTGGAAACACCATATATTTT. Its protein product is CASSQGQGTGNTIYF.

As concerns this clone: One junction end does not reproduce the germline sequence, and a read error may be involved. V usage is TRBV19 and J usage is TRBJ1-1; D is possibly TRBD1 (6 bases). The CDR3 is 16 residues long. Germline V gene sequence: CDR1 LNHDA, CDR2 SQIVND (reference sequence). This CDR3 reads CQIGGQGTGAATEAFF. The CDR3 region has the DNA TGCCAAATTGGGGGCCAGGGAACGGGAGCGGCCACTGAAGCTTTCTTT.

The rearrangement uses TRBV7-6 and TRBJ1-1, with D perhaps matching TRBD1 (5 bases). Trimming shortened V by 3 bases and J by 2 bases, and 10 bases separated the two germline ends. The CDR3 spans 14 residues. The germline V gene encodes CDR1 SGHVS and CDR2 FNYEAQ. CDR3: CASSFRGRNTEAFF. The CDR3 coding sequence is TGTGCCAGCAGCTTTAGGGGTCGAAACACTGAAGCTTTCTTT.

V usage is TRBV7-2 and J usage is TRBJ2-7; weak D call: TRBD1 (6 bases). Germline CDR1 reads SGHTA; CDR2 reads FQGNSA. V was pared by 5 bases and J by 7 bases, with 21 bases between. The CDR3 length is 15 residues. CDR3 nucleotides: TGTGCCAGCAGCGCGCAGACAGGAGAAACAGGGGAGCAGTACTTC. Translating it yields CASSAQTGETGEQYF.

CDR3 sequence reads: CATSRDRTGTTDTQYF. For the CDR3, the DNA is TGTGCCACCAGCAGAGATCGGACAGGGACCACAGATACGCAGTATTTT. The chain uses TRBV15 and TRBJ2-3, with 8 positions matching TRBD1. The trim removed 0 bases at V and 2 bases at J, leaving 4 bases unmatched. Looked up from germline, CDR1 is LNHNV and CDR2 is YYDKDF (reference sequence). The CDR3 covers 16 residues. Full variable domain (missing parts from reference TRBV15 and TRBJ2-3): DAMVIQNPRYQVTQFGKPVTLSCSQTLNHNVMYWYQQKSSQAPKLLFHYYDKDFNNEADTPDNFQSRRPNTSFCFLDIRSPGLGDTAMYLCATSRDRTGTTDTQYFGPGTRLTVL.

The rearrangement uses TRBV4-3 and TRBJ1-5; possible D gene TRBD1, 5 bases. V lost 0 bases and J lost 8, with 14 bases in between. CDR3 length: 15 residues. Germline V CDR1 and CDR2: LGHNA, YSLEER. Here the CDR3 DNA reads TGCGCCAGCAGCCAAGATCGCCGGGACTGGGAGCCCCAGCATTTT. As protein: CASSQDRRDWEPQHF.

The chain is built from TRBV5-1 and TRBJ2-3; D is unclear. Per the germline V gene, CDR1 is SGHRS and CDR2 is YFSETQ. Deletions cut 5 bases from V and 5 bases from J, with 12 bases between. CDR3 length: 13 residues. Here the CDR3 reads CASSLITIDTQYF. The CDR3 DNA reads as TGCGCCAGCAGTCTAATAACTATAGATACGCAGTATTTT.

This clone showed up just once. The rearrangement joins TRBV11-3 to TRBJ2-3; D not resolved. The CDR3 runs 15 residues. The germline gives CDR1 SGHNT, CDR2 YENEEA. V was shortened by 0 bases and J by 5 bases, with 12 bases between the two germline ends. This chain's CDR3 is CASSLEVDGLDTQYF. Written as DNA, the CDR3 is TGTGCCAGCAGCTTAGAGGTCGACGGGTTAGATACGCAGTATTTT.

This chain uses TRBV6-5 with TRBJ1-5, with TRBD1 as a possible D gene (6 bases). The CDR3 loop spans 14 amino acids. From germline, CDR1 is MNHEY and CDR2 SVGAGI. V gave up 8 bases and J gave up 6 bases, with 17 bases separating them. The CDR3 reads CASALSGDGQPQHF. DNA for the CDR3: TGTGCCAGCGCCCTTTCAGGGGACGGTCAGCCCCAGCATTTT.

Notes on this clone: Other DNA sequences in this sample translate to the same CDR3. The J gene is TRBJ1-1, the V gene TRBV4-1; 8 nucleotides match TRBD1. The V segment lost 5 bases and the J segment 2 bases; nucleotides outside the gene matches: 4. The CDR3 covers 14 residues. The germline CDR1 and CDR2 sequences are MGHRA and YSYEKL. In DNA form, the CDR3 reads TGCGCCAGCAGCTTAGGACAGGGAAACACTGAAGCTTTCTTT. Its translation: CASSLGQGNTEAFF.

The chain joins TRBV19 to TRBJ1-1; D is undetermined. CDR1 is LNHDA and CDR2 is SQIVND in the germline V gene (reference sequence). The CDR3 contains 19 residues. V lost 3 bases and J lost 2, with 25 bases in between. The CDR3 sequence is CASSIRWTRHLTRNTEAFF. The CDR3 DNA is TGTGCCAGTAGTATTCGTTGGACGAGACACTTAACGCGAAACACTGAAGCTTTCTTT.

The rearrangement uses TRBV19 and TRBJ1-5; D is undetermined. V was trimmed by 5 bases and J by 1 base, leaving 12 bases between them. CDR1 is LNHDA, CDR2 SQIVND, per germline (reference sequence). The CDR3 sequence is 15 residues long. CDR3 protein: CASSVLVRSNQPQHF. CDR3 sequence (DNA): TGTGCCAGTAGTGTTCTGGTCAGAAGCAATCAGCCCCAGCATTTT.

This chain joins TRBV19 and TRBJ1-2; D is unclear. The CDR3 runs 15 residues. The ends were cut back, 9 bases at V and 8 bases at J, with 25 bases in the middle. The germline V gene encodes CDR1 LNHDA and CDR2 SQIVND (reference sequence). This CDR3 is CARHPPNSAGWGYTF. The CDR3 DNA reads TGTGCCAGACACCCCCCGAACAGTGCTGGATGGGGCTACACCTTC.

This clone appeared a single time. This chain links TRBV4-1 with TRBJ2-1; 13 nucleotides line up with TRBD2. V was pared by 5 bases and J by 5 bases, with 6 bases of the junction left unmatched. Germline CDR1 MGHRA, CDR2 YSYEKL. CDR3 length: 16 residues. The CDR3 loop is CASSTSGTSGNNEQFF. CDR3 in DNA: TGCGCCAGCAGCACTTCCGGGACTAGCGGGAACAATGAGCAGTTCTTC.

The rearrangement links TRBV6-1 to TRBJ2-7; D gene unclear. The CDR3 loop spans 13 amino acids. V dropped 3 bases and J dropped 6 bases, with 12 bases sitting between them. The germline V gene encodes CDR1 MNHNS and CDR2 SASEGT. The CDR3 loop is CASSEVQWREQYF. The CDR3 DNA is TGTGCCAGCAGTGAGGTCCAGTGGCGCGAGCAGTACTTC.

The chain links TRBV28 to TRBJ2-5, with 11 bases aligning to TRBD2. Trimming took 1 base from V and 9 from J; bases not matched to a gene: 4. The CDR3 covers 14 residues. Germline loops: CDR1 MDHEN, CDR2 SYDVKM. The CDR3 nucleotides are TGTGCCAGCAGTTTATTCCCTAGCGGGAGGCCCCAGTACTTC. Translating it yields CASSLFPSGRPQYF.

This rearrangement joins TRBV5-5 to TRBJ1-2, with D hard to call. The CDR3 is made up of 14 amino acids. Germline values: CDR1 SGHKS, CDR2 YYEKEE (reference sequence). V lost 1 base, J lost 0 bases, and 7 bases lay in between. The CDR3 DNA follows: TGTGCCAGCAGCTTGTCCTTAGCTAACTATGGCTACACCTTC. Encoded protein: CASSLSLANYGYTF.